A selection of T cell receptor beta chains follows, all from one sample in a study of cytomegalovirus exposure and HLA in healthy donors. Clones were sequenced by immunoSEQ multiplex PCR, and TCRdb holds only the in-frame ones, with some missing. This sample has 110,000 or so clones, with about 78% found just once. Sequences were obtained from PBMCs. The source is a woman in her 30s in good health and CMV-seropositive. The conserved cysteine and the conserved F or W are not part of the CDR3 here. A D gene is named only where the DNA matches it firmly. Size is omitted from some rows. Given values are once, few, many or a class for expanded clones.

abundance: few
j_gene: TRBJ2-7
d_gene: NA
v_gene: TRBV5-1
CDR3aa: ASSLVLTEGTYEQY

abundance: NA
j_gene: TRBJ1-2
d_gene: TRBD1
v_gene: TRBV5-4
CDR3aa: ASSLADRGYGYT

abundance: NA
j_gene: TRBJ2-4
d_gene: TRBD2
v_gene: TRBV30
CDR3aa: AWRGSGRGNIQY

abundance: NA
j_gene: TRBJ2-1
d_gene: TRBD2
v_gene: TRBV5-1
CDR3aa: ASSLALLAGGYNEQF

abundance: NA
j_gene: TRBJ2-1
d_gene: NA
v_gene: TRBV19
CDR3aa: VSKSGTTYNEQF

abundance: NA
j_gene: TRBJ1-6
d_gene: NA
v_gene: TRBV11-3
CDR3aa: ASSLAQGGSPLH

abundance: NA
j_gene: TRBJ2-3
d_gene: NA
v_gene: TRBV5-1
CDR3aa: ASSSDSARTDTQY

abundance: NA
j_gene: TRBJ1-6
d_gene: TRBD1
v_gene: TRBV11-2
CDR3aa: ASRRDDRVLSPLH

abundance: NA
j_gene: TRBJ2-7
d_gene: TRBD1
v_gene: TRBV6-1
CDR3aa: ASRGDRGYEQY

abundance: NA
j_gene: TRBJ1-1
d_gene: TRBD1
v_gene: TRBV6-4
CDR3aa: ASADRGGTEAF

abundance: NA
j_gene: TRBJ1-5
d_gene: NA
v_gene: TRBV12-5
CDR3aa: ASGSVWENQPQH

abundance: NA
j_gene: TRBJ1-2
d_gene: NA
v_gene: TRBV30
CDR3aa: AWRDRNYGYT

abundance: NA
j_gene: TRBJ2-1
d_gene: NA
v_gene: TRBV5-6
CDR3aa: ASSLSSAWGYEQF

abundance: NA
j_gene: TRBJ1-5
d_gene: TRBD1
v_gene: TRBV19
CDR3aa: ASSIDFRARGSDQPQH

abundance: few
j_gene: TRBJ1-6
d_gene: TRBD1
v_gene: TRBV6-5
CDR3aa: ASGQGASPLH

abundance: NA
j_gene: TRBJ1-2
d_gene: NA
v_gene: TRBV6-5
CDR3aa: ASSYQGGYT

abundance: NA
j_gene: TRBJ2-7
d_gene: TRBD1
v_gene: TRBV10-2
CDR3aa: ASGTGGPYEQY

abundance: NA
j_gene: TRBJ2-1
d_gene: TRBD1
v_gene: TRBV27
CDR3aa: ASSLEQGNYNEQF

abundance: NA
j_gene: TRBJ2-1
d_gene: NA
v_gene: TRBV9
CDR3aa: ASSGSGHEQF

abundance: NA
j_gene: TRBJ1-2
d_gene: NA
v_gene: TRBV5-1
CDR3aa: ASSLGEQDLRTYT

abundance: NA
j_gene: TRBJ2-5
d_gene: TRBD2
v_gene: TRBV7-9
CDR3aa: ASSVTSVGVWETQY

abundance: NA
j_gene: TRBJ1-2
d_gene: TRBD1
v_gene: TRBV6-5
CDR3aa: ASSSGGARYGYT